This T cell receptor beta chain was retrieved from a study of beta chain features in type 1 diabetes. Overall study results and limits: Type 1 diabetes patients showed a moderate but significant shortening of TCRB CDR3s in all four CD4+ subsets.

This clone was counted a few times. Its target is unknown. Expressed TCRB transcripts were sequenced, since all the RNA that had been isolated was reverse transcribed. Measured with immunoSEQ multiplex PCR; TCRdb has only the in-frame clones, and not every one. The sample yields about 160,000 clones, about 63% seen once. The CDR3 is made up of 13 amino acids. Between the trimmed V and J ends, which lost 6 bases and 7 bases, there was a span of 12 bases. From germline, CDR1 is SEHNR and CDR2 FQNEAQ (reference sequence). There was one heparinised blood draw per donor, averaging approximately 120 mL. Sequenced sample: naive CD4+ T cells from blood. This sequence was found in a man aged 30 to 45 with type 1 diabetes. The chain links TRBV7-9 to TRBJ1-4; no definite D call. The CDR3: CASSRLSGEKLFF. DNA for the CDR3: TGTGCCAGCAGTCGGTTGAGCGGTGAAAAACTGTTTTTT.